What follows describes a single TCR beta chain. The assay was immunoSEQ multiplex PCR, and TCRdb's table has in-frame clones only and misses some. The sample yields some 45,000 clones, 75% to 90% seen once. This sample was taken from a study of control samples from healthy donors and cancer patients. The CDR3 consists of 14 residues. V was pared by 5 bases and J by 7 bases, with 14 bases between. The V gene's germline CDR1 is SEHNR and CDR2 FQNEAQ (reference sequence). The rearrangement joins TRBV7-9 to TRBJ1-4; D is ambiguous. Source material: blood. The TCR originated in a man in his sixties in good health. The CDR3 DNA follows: TGTGCCAGCAGCCAAGTGGCCGTTGGTGAAAAACTGTTTTTT. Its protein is CASSQVAVGEKLFF. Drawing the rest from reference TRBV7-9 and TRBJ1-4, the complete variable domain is DTGVSQNPRHKITKRGQNVTFRCDPISEHNRLYWYRQTLGQGPEFLTYFQNEAQLEKSRLLSDRFSAERPKGSFSTLEIQRTEQGDSAMYLCASSQVAVGEKLFFGSGTQLSVL.